This is a list of T cell receptor beta chains from one sample in a study of blood T cell repertoires in COVID-19. TCRdb's table, derived via immunoSEQ multiplex PCR, lists solely in-frame clones and lacks some. This table has about 240,000 clones, 75% to 85% appearing once. Sequenced input: peripheral blood. The receptor set was obtained from a woman aged 55-75 years with active or convalescent COVID-19. CDR3s include the opening cysteine and the closing phenylalanine or tryptophan. The size field is filled for only some rows; it gives once, few, many or a size class.

TRBV11-2 | 15 | . | CASSSAVGRSYEQYF
TRBV11-2 | 14 | . | CASSVTSGSYEQYF
TRBV10-2 | 15 | . | CASSGTSGGADTQYF
TRBV7-9 | 17 | . | CASSFLAGGLPQETQYF
TRBV18 | 14 | . | CASSPPGQGNTIYF
TRBV25-1 | 17 | few | CASSEPDRGQTNYGYTF
TRBV6-5 | 14 | few | CASMTWTGTTEAFF
TRBV6-5 | 16 | . | CASSYYAGTGPTEAFF
TRBV9 | 15 | . | CASSATGFLSNEQFF
TRBV3-1/TRBV3-2 | 13 | . | CASSQVVGDIQYF
TRBV30 | 16 | . | CAWSVLGTGFGEKLFF
TRBV3-1/TRBV3-2 | 15 | . | CASSALAGGTDTQYF
TRBV11-2 | 14 | . | CASSHTRQNTEAFF
TRBV27 | 14 | . | CASSLLGGTYEQYF
TRBV4-1 | 15 | . | CASSPGQGHSYEQYF
TRBV10-3 | 16 | few | CAIPRKTSGGLYEQYF
TRBV18 | 16 | . | CASSPDRVGDTGELFF
TRBV2 | 12 | . | CASRQGHYGYTF
TRBV3-1/TRBV3-2 | 14 | . | CASSRDRGDTEAFF
TRBV9 | 17 | . | CARSVEGSGGAGETQYF